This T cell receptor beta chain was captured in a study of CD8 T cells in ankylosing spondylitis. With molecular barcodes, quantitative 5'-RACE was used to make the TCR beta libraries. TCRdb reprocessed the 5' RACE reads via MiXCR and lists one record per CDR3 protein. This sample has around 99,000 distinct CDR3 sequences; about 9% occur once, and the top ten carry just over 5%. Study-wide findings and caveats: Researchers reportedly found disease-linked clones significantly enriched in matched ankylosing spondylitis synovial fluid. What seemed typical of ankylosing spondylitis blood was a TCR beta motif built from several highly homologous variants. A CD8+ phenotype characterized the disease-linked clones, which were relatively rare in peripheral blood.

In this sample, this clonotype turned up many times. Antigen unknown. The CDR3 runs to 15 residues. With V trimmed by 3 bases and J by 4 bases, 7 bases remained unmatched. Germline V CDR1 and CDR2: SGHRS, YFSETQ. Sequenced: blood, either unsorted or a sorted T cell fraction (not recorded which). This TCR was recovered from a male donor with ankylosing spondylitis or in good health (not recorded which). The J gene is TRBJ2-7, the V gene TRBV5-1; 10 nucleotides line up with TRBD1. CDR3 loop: CASSWGTGDSYEQYF. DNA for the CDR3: TGCGCCAGCAGCTGGGGGACAGGGGATTCGTACGAGCAGTACTTC.